What follows are 20 T cell receptor beta chains derived from one specimen sequenced in a study of T cell repertoires in cytomegalovirus infection. MiXCR, applied by TCRdb to the reads, yields one record per CDR3 protein. The table includes approximately 500,000 distinct CDR3 sequences, about 25% detected once. Sequencing was performed on PBMCs. The receptor source for this set is a human donor in good health (CMV status not recorded). Some clones in this sample may be carry-over from other donors' samples.

Comments on this clonotype: A much larger clone differs from this one at a single base, so this may be a read error. The V gene is TRBV7-6, the J gene TRBJ2-1; 8 nucleotides match TRBD2. The CDR3 is 15 amino acids. V shed 0 bases, J shed 7 bases, and the junction held 5 bases outside the gene matches. CDR1 SGHVS and CDR2 FNYEAQ come from the germline V gene. CDR3 region: CASSLAAGVWNEQFF. DNA of the CDR3: TGTGCCAGCAGCTTAGCAGCGGGAGTCTGGAATGAGCAGTTCTTC.

This clonotype was seen a handful of times. The V call is TRBV5-1, the J call TRBJ2-1; 9 positions agree with TRBD2. The CDR3 contains 18 residues. V lost 0 bases and J lost 7; bases outside the gene matches: 14. Germline loops: CDR1 SGHRS, CDR2 YFSETQ. The CDR3 spells CASSLAWRAGGVGNEQFF. CDR3 bases: TGCGCCAGCAGCTTGGCGTGGCGGGCGGGAGGGGTAGGTAATGAGCAGTTCTTC.

This clonotype was seen ten or more times. The chain uses TRBV7-2 and TRBJ2-5, with D tentatively TRBD2 (7 bases). This CDR3 has 15 residues. V shed 3 bases and J shed 7 bases, with 18 bases lying between them. Germline V lookup: CDR1 SGHTA, CDR2 FQGNSA. The CDR3 is CASSFQRDIYGTQYF. CDR3 coding DNA: TGTGCCAGCAGCTTCCAGCGGGACATTTATGGGACCCAGTACTTC. Variable domain in full (rest from reference TRBV7-2 and TRBJ2-5): GAGVSQSPSNKVTEKGKDVELRCDPISGHTALYWYRQSLGQGLEFLIYFQGNSAPDKSGLPSDRFSAERTGGSVSTLTIQRTQQEDSAVYLCASSFQRDIYGTQYFGPGTRLLVL.

This clonotype was detected only a few times. The chain carries TRBV19 and TRBJ2-3, with a possible D match to TRBD1 (5 bases). The germline V gene encodes CDR1 LNHDA and CDR2 SQIVND (reference sequence). Deletions cut 6 bases from V and 3 bases from J, with 16 bases between. The CDR3 runs to 15 residues. This CDR3 is CASSRNGALTDTQYF. In DNA form, the CDR3 reads TGTGCCAGTAGCAGAAATGGGGCTTTAACAGATACGCAGTATTTT.

This clonotype came up once. The J gene is TRBJ2-3, the V gene TRBV28; the D call may be TRBD1 or TRBD2 (5 bases each). The CDR3 is made up of 16 amino acids. The ends were cut back, 6 bases at V and 2 bases at J, with 18 bases in the middle. Germline CDR1 MDHEN, CDR2 SYDVKM. The CDR3 is CASRSGATEDTDTQYF. CDR3 coding DNA: TGTGCCAGCAGATCTGGGGCGACGGAGGACACAGATACGCAGTATTTT.

The rearrangement uses TRBV7-2 and TRBJ1-5, with 7 bases aligning to TRBD1. Germline V gene sequence: CDR1 SGHTA, CDR2 FQGNSA. After removal of 4 bases from V and 5 bases from J, the junction contained 5 bases not matched to a gene. The CDR3 extends over 14 amino acids. The CDR3 loop is CASSSGTAHQPQHF. Written as DNA, the CDR3 is TGTGCCAGCAGCTCGGGGACAGCCCATCAGCCCCAGCATTTT.

The chain couples TRBV6-2 or TRBV6-3 to TRBJ2-7; D unclear. V was pared by 3 bases and J by 0 bases, with 9 bases between. The CDR3 contains 14 residues. Germline V CDR1 and CDR2: MNHEY, SVGEGT. In DNA, the CDR3 is TGTGCCAGCAGTTATTCCCACATCTCCTACGAGCAGTACGTC. Amino acids: CASSYSHISYEQYV.

This clonotype was picked up a small number of times. The chain joins TRBV11-2 to TRBJ2-1; D is unresolved. CDR1 is SGHAT and CDR2 is FQNNGV in the germline V gene. The CDR3 runs to 14 residues. V was clipped by 0 bases and J by 10 bases, with 13 bases between them. In DNA, the CDR3 is TGTGCCAGCAGCTTAGAGAGTTTGTTCGGAGAGCAGTTCTTC. Residues: CASSLESLFGEQFF.

This clonotype was found once. The genes are TRBV20-1 and TRBJ2-4; 7 bases map to TRBD2. In germline, CDR1 is DFQATT, CDR2 SNEGSKA (reference sequence). The V gene end was trimmed by 0 bases and the J gene end by 3 bases; junction bases not matched to a gene: 11. This CDR3 is 17 amino acids long. In DNA, the CDR3 is TGCAGTGCTAGAGATCTGAGCGGGGCCTCGAACAAAAACATTCAGTACTTC. The encoded protein is CSARDLSGASNKNIQYF.

This clonotype was detected only a few times. The J gene is TRBJ1-1, the V gene TRBV10-2; D might be TRBD1 (6 bases). The V end was cut by 3 bases, the J end by 1 base, with 12 bases between. The V gene's germline CDR1 is WSHSY and CDR2 SAAADI. CDR3 length equals 15 residues. The CDR3 DNA is TGCGCCAGCAGTGACTGGGGCAGGGGGAACACTGAAGCTTTCTTT. This encodes CASSDWGRGNTEAFF.

In its sample, this clonotype was seen a few times. This chain links TRBV2 with TRBJ2-7; no firm D call. This CDR3 region has 11 residues. Germline CDR1 reads SNHLY; CDR2 reads FYNNEI. Between the trimmed V and J ends, which lost 10 bases and 3 bases, there was a span of 10 bases. CDR3 protein: CAITVLYEQYF. CDR3 nucleotide sequence: TGTGCCATAACCGTCCTCTACGAGCAGTACTTC.

This clonotype was found many times. V is TRBV12-3 or TRBV12-4 and J is TRBJ2-2; D ambiguous. Trimming pared 3 bases from V and 0 bases from J, leaving 11 bases between. This CDR3 comprises 16 residues. CDR3 in DNA: TGTGCCAGCAGTTTTGGCAGATCATCGAACACCGGGGAGCTGTTTTTT. Its protein product is CASSFGRSSNTGELFF.

At least ten counts were recorded for this clonotype. This chain connects TRBV7-9 to TRBJ1-1; no reliable D call. There are 17 residues in the CDR3. In germline, CDR1 is SEHNR, CDR2 FQNEAQ (reference sequence). Trimming left V 2 bases short and J 4 bases short, with 20 bases between. The CDR3 DNA reads TGTGCCAGCAGCTTAATCGTCTTACCGGGTCTGGCCACTGAAGCTTTCTTT. It yields the protein CASSLIVLPGLATEAFF.

The V and J genes are TRBV4-1 and TRBJ2-7; 8 nucleotides align to TRBD2. Germline CDR1 reads MGHRA; CDR2 reads YSYEKL. This CDR3 has 14 residues. V was clipped by 3 bases and J by 2 bases; unmatched bases: 3. CDR3 nucleotide sequence: TGCGCCAGCAGCCAGGTAGCGGGAACCTACGAGCAGTACTTC. It specifies CASSQVAGTYEQYF.

At least ten counts were recorded for this clonotype. In DNA, the CDR3 is TGTGCCAGCAGCCCCGTTAGCGGGAGGGGGGAGCAGTACTTC. Its protein product is CASSPVSGRGEQYF. The rearrangement joins TRBV7-6 to TRBJ2-7; 11 nucleotides line up with TRBD2. The germline CDR1 and CDR2 sequences are SGHVS and FNYEAQ. The length of the CDR3 is 14 residues. V lost 5 bases and J lost 7; bases outside the gene matches: 7.

The rearrangement links TRBV13 to TRBJ2-5, with TRBD2 matching over 11 bases. V was clipped by 5 bases and J by 7 bases; unmatched bases: 12. The CDR3 spans 16 residues. Per the germline V gene, CDR1 is PRHDT and CDR2 is FYEKMQ (reference sequence). The CDR3: CASSILGTSGDGTQYF. The DNA of the CDR3 is TGTGCCAGCAGCATCCTAGGGACTAGCGGAGACGGGACCCAGTACTTC. The full variable domain, its missing parts supplied by reference TRBV13 and TRBJ2-5, is AAGVIQSPRHLIKEKRETATLKCYPIPRHDTVYWYQQGPGQDPQFLISFYEKMQSDKGSIPDRFSAQQFSDYHSELNMSSLELGDSALYFCASSILGTSGDGTQYFGPGTRLLVL.

This CDR3 is CASKGSGNQPQHF. CDR3 DNA: TGTGCCAGTAAAGGGAGTGGCAATCAGCCCCAGCATTTT. The V gene is TRBV28, the J gene TRBJ1-5, with unresolved D. Per germline, CDR1 MDHEN and CDR2 SYDVKM. Deletions cut 9 bases from V and 2 bases from J, with 11 bases between. The CDR3 contains 13 residues.

This clonotype has ten or more counts. V usage is TRBV4-1 and J usage is TRBJ2-7, with TRBD1 matching over 7 bases. With V trimmed by 1 base and J by 6 bases, 9 bases remained unmatched. The CDR3 loop spans 15 amino acids. The germline CDR1 and CDR2 sequences are MGHRA and YSYEKL. CDR3 DNA: TGCGCCAGCAGCCAAGGACAGGGTCTGGATGGCGAGCAGTACTTC. Protein sequence: CASSQGQGLDGEQYF.

This clonotype was recorded at least ten times. The chain uses TRBV11-2 and TRBJ2-1, with D perhaps assigned TRBD1 or TRBD2 (5 bases each). Germline CDR1 and CDR2: SGHAT and FQNNGV. V dropped 1 base and J dropped 5 bases, with 24 bases sitting between them. The CDR3 length is 19 residues. CDR3 residues: CASSLVARVTSTGNNEQFF. DNA of the CDR3: TGTGCCAGCAGCTTAGTAGCCAGGGTGACCTCAACGGGGAACAATGAGCAGTTCTTC.

The rearrangement links TRBV6-5 to TRBJ1-2; 9 nucleotides line up with TRBD1. CDR1 is MNHEY and CDR2 is SVGAGI in the germline V gene. The CDR3 totals 14 residues. The ends lost 4 bases at V and 6 bases at J; junction bases unmatched: 6. DNA for the CDR3: TGTGCCAGCAGTTCCGGACAGGGGTCGGATGGCTACACCTTC. Its protein product is CASSSGQGSDGYTF.